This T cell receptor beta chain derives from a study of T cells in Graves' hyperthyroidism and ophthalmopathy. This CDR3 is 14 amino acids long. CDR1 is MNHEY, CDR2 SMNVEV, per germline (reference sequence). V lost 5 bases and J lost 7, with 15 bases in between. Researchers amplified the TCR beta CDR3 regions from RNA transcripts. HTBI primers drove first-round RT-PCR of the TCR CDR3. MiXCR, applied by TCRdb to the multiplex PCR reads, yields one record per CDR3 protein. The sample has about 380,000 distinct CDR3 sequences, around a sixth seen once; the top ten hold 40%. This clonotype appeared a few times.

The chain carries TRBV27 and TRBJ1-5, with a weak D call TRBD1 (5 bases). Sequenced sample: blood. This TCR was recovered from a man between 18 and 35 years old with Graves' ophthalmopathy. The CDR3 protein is CASSPYGGGQPQHF. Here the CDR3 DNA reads TGTGCCAGCAGTCCTTATGGGGGTGGGCAGCCCCAGCATTTT.